These 24 T cell receptor beta chains originate from one sample sequenced in a study of immune heterogeneity within non-small cell lung tumors. TCR beta CDR3 was amplified by multiplex PCR, first round around 9 cycles, 32 V and 13 J primers. MiXCR was run by TCRdb on the multiplex PCR reads, yielding one entry per CDR3 protein. The top ten clones hold 7.5% to 10% of a sample with some 11,000 distinct CDR3 sequences, more than 25% of them seen once. Template material comprised bulk tumor genomic DNA at approximately 650 ng per sample. Collection of several biopsies per primary tumor, spaced far apart, took place during surgery. Patients underwent curative surgery for untreated, newly diagnosed non-small cell lung cancer. The sequencing input was lung tumor tissue. These receptors all stem from a woman aged 55-75 years with non-small cell lung cancer.

In the case of this clonotype: Since the CDR3 does not end with the conserved phenylalanine or tryptophan, this likely comes from a read error. CDR3 DNA: TGTGCCAGCAGTACCGACAGGAGGGGCTACACCCTC. As protein: CASSTDRRGYTL. The rearrangement links TRBV2 to TRBJ1-2, with D possibly being TRBD1 (6 bases). CDR3 length equals 12 residues. CDR1 and CDR2 from the germline V gene are SNHLY and FYNNEI. The V end lost 5 bases, the J end lost 8 bases, and 12 bases lay between the germline ends.

The rearrangement joins TRBV27 to TRBJ2-7; D is unresolved. The germline V and J ends were trimmed by 6 bases and 2 bases, with 8 bases remaining between them. The CDR3 runs to 12 residues. Germline V gives CDR1 MNHEY, CDR2 SMNVEV (reference sequence). The CDR3 DNA is TGTGCCAGCAGCCCCGGCGCCTACGAGCAGTACTTC. Protein product: CASSPGAYEQYF.

This clonotype is judged medium-sized. The rearrangement uses TRBV5-1 and TRBJ2-7, with D possibly being TRBD1 (5 bases). The V gene's germline CDR1 is SGHRS and CDR2 YFSETQ. V was clipped by 2 bases and J by 5 bases, with 14 bases between them. This CDR3 region has 14 residues. The CDR3 is CASSFGLQAHEQYF. The CDR3 DNA sequence: TGCGCCAGCAGCTTTGGCCTACAGGCTCACGAGCAGTACTTC.

This clonotype appeared a single time. The chain couples TRBV5-1 to TRBJ2-5; D gene unclear. The CDR3 has 15 amino acids. Germline CDR1 SGHRS, CDR2 YFSETQ. Trimming took off 0 bases at V and 1 base at J, with 10 bases between the two ends. CDR3 loop: CASSLGPQAQETQYF. In nucleotides, the CDR3 is TGCGCCAGCAGCTTGGGGCCCCAAGCCCAAGAGACCCAGTACTTC.

Concerning this clonotype itself: One end of the junction varies from germline; a read error may be responsible. CDR3 coding DNA: TGTGCCAGCAGCTCCCCTGGGAGACCCTACGAGAAGTACTTC. This gives the protein CASSSPGRPYEKYF. V gene TRBV7-6 combines with J gene TRBJ2-7; the D gene is possibly TRBD2 (5 bases). The germline CDR1 and CDR2 sequences are SGHVS and FNYEAQ. There are 14 residues in the CDR3.

On this clonotype: Being one base from a much bigger clone, this may be a read error. The chain joins TRBV5-8 to TRBJ1-2; D possibly corresponds to TRBD1 (6 bases). This CDR3 spans 14 amino acids. V lost 2 bases to trimming and J lost 2 bases, with 10 bases between them. The germline V gene encodes CDR1 SGHTS and CDR2 YDEGEE. The CDR3 DNA is TGTGCCAGCAGCTTCCCACAGGGCAACTATGGCTACACCTTC. This encodes CASSFPQGNYGYTF.

Within the sample, this clonotype is medium-sized. The chain uses TRBV20-1 and TRBJ1-1, with D unclear. V was cut by 6 bases and J by 1 base, with 9 bases left in between. This CDR3 is 12 amino acids long. In germline, CDR1 is DFQATT, CDR2 SNEGSKA (reference sequence). CDR3: CSAQMGNTEAFF. In DNA, the CDR3 is TGCAGTGCCCAGATGGGGAACACTGAAGCTTTCTTT.

As for this clonotype: One base away lies a much larger clone, so this may be a sequencing read error. The J gene is TRBJ2-3, the V gene TRBV5-1; D is uncertain. The germline gives CDR1 SGHRS, CDR2 YFSETQ. The CDR3 runs to 12 residues. This CDR3 reads CASSLAADTRYF. The CDR3, as DNA: TGCGCCAGCAGCTTGGCCGCAGATACGCGGTATTTT.

The CDR3 loop reads CASSLNYEQYF. The CDR3 DNA sequence: TGTGCCAGCAGCTTAAACTACGAGCAGTACTTC. The chain is built from TRBV7-9 and TRBJ2-7; D call uncertain. V lost 2 bases and J lost 3, with 2 bases in between. Germline V CDR1 and CDR2: SEHNR, FQNEAQ (reference sequence). This CDR3 has 11 residues.

Remarks on this clonotype: It may be a read error: a sequence one base away is much more abundant. The V call is TRBV9, the J call TRBJ2-2; possibly TRBD1 for D (5 bases). Germline V CDR1 and CDR2: SGDLS, YYNGEE. The V gene lost 0 bases and the J gene lost 7 bases, with 7 bases spanning the gap. This CDR3 contains 13 residues. The CDR3, as DNA: TGTGCCAGCAGCGTAGGGGGCAGCGGGGAGCTGTTTTTT. This translates into CASSVGGSGELFF. Full variable domain (outside the CDR3, taken from reference TRBV9 and TRBJ2-2): DSGVTQTPKHLITATGQRVTLRCSPRSGDLSVYWYQQSLDQGLQFLIQYYNGEERAKGNILERFSAQQFPDLHSELNLSSLELGDSALYFCASSVGGSGELFFGEGSRLTVL.

This chain uses TRBV24-1 with TRBJ2-7, with D perhaps given as TRBD1 or TRBD2 (7 bases each). This CDR3 has 13 amino acids. From germline, CDR1 is KGHDR and CDR2 SFDVKD. V shed 6 bases and J shed 6 bases, with 14 bases lying between them. This chain's CDR3 is CATSNRGGVEQYF. CDR3 bases: TGTGCCACCAGTAACAGGGGAGGGGTCGAGCAGTACTTC.

This clonotype qualifies as medium-sized (0.01 to 0.1%). J is TRBJ2-1 and V is TRBV2, with 10 bases lining up with TRBD2. Germline trimming cut 4 bases from V and 2 bases from J; bases unmatched to any gene: 5. Germline V gives CDR1 SNHLY, CDR2 FYNNEI. The CDR3 has 16 residues. DNA of the CDR3: TGTGCCAGCAGTGCGGGTGGACTAGCGGCCTACAATGAGCAGTTCTTC. It is translated as CASSAGGLAAYNEQFF. The complete variable domain, with remaining parts taken from reference TRBV2 and TRBJ2-1, reads EPEVTQTPSHQVTQMGQEVILRCVPISNHLYFYWYRQILGQKVEFLVSFYNNEISEKSEIFDDQFSVERPDGSNFTLKIRSTKLEDSAMYFCASSAGGLAAYNEQFFGPGTRLTVL.

This clonotype showed up just a few times. This is likely a read error, given that the CDR3 carries no conserved phenylalanine or tryptophan at its end. Because the CDR3's place on the DNA is in doubt, the DNA is left out and the CDR3 is given as listed by TCRdb. This chain's CDR3 is CASSLESTGLFEQYFGP. This chain uses TRBV5-1 with TRBJ2-3; the table's D call of TRBD1 was not tested on the DNA. Ends included, the CDR3 has 17 residues. Germline CDR1 is SGHRS and CDR2 is YFSETQ.

This clonotype has ten or more counts. V and J are TRBV5-1 and TRBJ2-3; D gene unclear. The germline V gene encodes CDR1 SGHRS and CDR2 YFSETQ. There are 18 residues in the CDR3. Trimming shortened V by 0 bases and J by 0 bases, and 17 bases separated the two germline ends. Written as DNA, the CDR3 is TGCGCCAGCAGCTTGGCCCAAGGGCTACTCGCTAGCACAGATACGCAGTATTTT. Translation: CASSLAQGLLASTDTQYF.

A remark on this clonotype: This CDR3 is missing its conserved last phenylalanine or tryptophan, likely due to a read error. The limits of the CDR3 on the DNA are not certain, so only TCRdb's listed CDR3 is given. The chain couples TRBV28 to TRBJ2-3; the table's D gene call, TRBD2, was not cross checked with the DNA. The CDR3 is 17 residues long, counting both termini. The germline CDR1 and CDR2 sequences are MDHEN and SYDVKM. This CDR3 reads CASSSIAGVPYEQYFGP.

This clonotype rates as medium-sized. In nucleotides, the CDR3 is TGTGCCAGCAGCTTCGGACAGGGAGACATTCAGTACTTC. Translated: CASSFGQGDIQYF. The chain has TRBV7-6 and TRBJ2-4; 8 bases match TRBD1. Per the germline V gene, CDR1 is SGHVS and CDR2 is FNYEAQ. This CDR3 is built from 13 residues. The V segment lost 3 bases and the J segment 8 bases; nucleotides outside the gene matches: 3.

The V call is TRBV5-6, the J call TRBJ2-7, with 8 bases identical to TRBD2. The germline V gene has CDR1 SGHDT and CDR2 YYEEEE. The CDR3 has 15 residues. The V segment lost 6 bases and the J segment 1 base; nucleotides outside the gene matches: 9. For the CDR3, the DNA is TGTGCCAGCATCTTCATACTAGCGGAATCCTACGAGCAGTACTTC. It specifies CASIFILAESYEQYF.

This chain joins TRBV9 and TRBJ1-3; D is undetermined. Trimming cost V 2 bases and J 0 bases, with 6 bases left between them. This CDR3 is 14 amino acids long. From germline, CDR1 is SGDLS and CDR2 YYNGEE. The CDR3 reads CASSVSGSGNTIYF. The CDR3 nucleotides read TGTGCCAGCAGCGTTTCAGGCTCTGGAAACACCATATATTTT.

This clonotype was seen at least ten times. The chain employs TRBV27 and TRBJ1-1, with TRBD1 as a possible D gene (5 bases). V was clipped by 2 bases and J by 2 bases, with 15 bases between them. The germline V gene encodes CDR1 MNHEY and CDR2 SMNVEV (reference sequence). The CDR3 is 16 residues long. Written as DNA, the CDR3 is TGTGCCAGCAGTTTACCCCCCGCAGGGCCAAACACTGAAGCTTTCTTT. It specifies CASSLPPAGPNTEAFF.

The table lists this clonotype with a count of one. Just one base apart from a much larger clone, this may be a read error. This chain links TRBV11-2 with TRBJ1-3; unclear D gene. Germline assignment: CDR1 SGHAT and CDR2 FQNNGV. The CDR3 is 15 amino acids. CDR3 in amino acids: CVSRIESSGGNTIYF. In DNA form, the CDR3 reads TGTGTCAGCAGGATTGAATCCTCGGGTGGAAACACCATATATTTT.

This clonotype ranks as medium-sized. This chain connects TRBV28 to TRBJ1-2; TRBD1 aligns across 9 bases. With V trimmed by 5 bases and J by 10 bases, 8 bases remained unmatched. Germline loops: CDR1 MDHEN, CDR2 SYDVKM. The CDR3 loop spans 13 amino acids. This CDR3 reads CASSPGQGRLYTF. The DNA for the CDR3 is TGTGCCAGCAGTCCGGGACAGGGAAGACTCTACACCTTC.

The chain couples TRBV10-3 to TRBJ2-1; D perhaps matches TRBD2 (5 bases). This CDR3 has 15 amino acids. Trimming stripped 0 bases from V and 6 bases from J, with 12 bases between. The V gene's germline CDR1 is ENHRY and CDR2 SYGVKD. CDR3 DNA: TGTGCCATCAGTGAGTCGAGGGTTTTCGGCAATGAGCAGTTCTTC. Encoded protein: CAISESRVFGNEQFF.

This clonotype is labeled as medium-sized. This chain connects TRBV6-1 to TRBJ1-2; D unresolved. Germline values: CDR1 MNHNS, CDR2 SASEGT. V dropped 5 bases and J dropped 7 bases, with 11 bases sitting between them. The CDR3 runs 12 residues. CDR3 coding DNA: TGTGCCAGCAGTCCCGGCGGGTTTGGCTACACCTTC. This gives the protein CASSPGGFGYTF.

For this clonotype: A much larger clone lies one base from this, so it may be a read error. V usage is TRBV2 and J usage is TRBJ2-6, with TRBD2 as a possible D gene (6 bases). The V end was cut by 6 bases, the J end by 0 bases, with 21 bases between. There are 19 residues in the CDR3. Looked up from germline, CDR1 is SNHLY and CDR2 is FYNNEI. The CDR3 loop is CASSPRRASERSGANVLTF. The CDR3 DNA reads TGTGCCAGCAGCCCCCGTCGGGCTAGCGAACGCTCTGGGGCCAACGTCCTGACTTTC.